The 5 T cell receptor beta chains below come from one sample, sequenced in a study of T-cell memory formation after mild COVID-19. TCRdb processed the 5' RACE reads anew with MiXCR; each CDR3 protein has one entry. The repertoire holds just under 550,000 distinct CDR3 sequences, with 20% as singletons. The sequenced sample was PBMCs or a T cell subset sorted from them (not recorded which). These receptors all stem from an adult woman who had mild COVID-19 (a few samples of this study predate the infection). Cell type and time point are not known.

The chain employs TRBV7-2 and TRBJ2-4; the match to TRBD2 covers 9 bases. Germline CDR1 and CDR2: SGHTA and FQGNSA. This CDR3 is built from 21 residues. V trimming: 4 bases; J trimming: 5 bases; junction bases outside the gene matches: 24. CDR3 DNA sequence: TGTGCCAGCAGCTCACCATCTGGGCTAGCGGGGCCGACGGTAGGGGAAAACATTCAGTACTTC. It specifies CASSSPSGLAGPTVGENIQYF.

This clonotype occurred once. This chain joins TRBV21-1 and TRBJ2-7; the D call of TRBD1 is as the table states it, not checked on the DNA. TRBV21-1 constitutes a pseudogene. This CDR3 region has 16 residues. The CDR3 protein is CASSKALQGAGNEQYF. The CDR3 DNA reads as TGTGCCAGCAGCAAAGCGCTACAGGGGGCTGGGAACGAGCAGTACTTC.

On this clonotype: An end of the junction does not agree with germline; a read error may underlie this. This sequence joins TRBV7-7 and TRBJ2-5; 8 positions agree with TRBD2. Germline assignment: CDR1 SSHAT and CDR2 FNYEAQ (reference sequence). CDR3 length: 13 residues. The CDR3 nucleotides are TGTGCTAGCAGCTCAGCGGGAGAGAAGACCCAGTACTTC. Translation: CASSSAGEKTQYF.

The V call is TRBV18, the J call TRBJ2-7; 11 nucleotides align to TRBD1. The CDR3 length is 14 residues. Germline assignment: CDR1 KGHSH and CDR2 LQKENI. V trimming: 3 bases; J trimming: 5 bases; junction bases outside the gene matches: 3. This CDR3 is CASSPPGQGDEQYF. For the CDR3, the DNA is TGTGCCAGCTCACCCCCGGGACAGGGGGACGAGCAGTACTTC.

This clonotype was counted a few times. The chain combines TRBV18 with TRBJ2-7, with 8 bases fitting TRBD1. Looked up from germline, CDR1 is KGHSH and CDR2 is LQKENI. There are 17 residues in the CDR3. The junction had 11 bases not matched to a gene; V was cut back by 0 bases and J by 4 bases. The CDR3 DNA reads TGTGCCAGCTCACCACCGGACGGACAGGGAAAACGGTACGAGCAGTACTTC. Its protein product is CASSPPDGQGKRYEQYF.